This passage covers 16 T cell receptor beta chains from one sample sequenced in a study of T cell changes during pregnancy in multiple sclerosis. This table comes from immunoSEQ multiplex PCR, and its TCRdb copy is limited to in-frame clones, with some not included. The data contain about 30,000 clones, approximately 90% of them singletons. Source: peripheral blood, taken in the first trimester of pregnancy. Receptors originate from a female donor in good health, enrolled as a control in a pregnancy study.

The gene calls are TRBV27 and TRBJ1-1, with TRBD1 as a possible D gene (5 bases). The CDR3 is 14 amino acids. Germline assignment: CDR1 MNHEY and CDR2 SMNVEV (reference sequence). V lost 5 bases to trimming and J lost 2 bases, with 12 bases between them. CDR3 loop: CASSPQTANTEAFF. CDR3 nucleotides: TGTGCCAGCAGTCCACAGACAGCCAACACTGAAGCTTTCTTT.

The chain uses TRBV5-1 and TRBJ2-1; 9 positions match TRBD1. Germline lookup yields CDR1 SGHRS and CDR2 YFSETQ. CDR3 length: 16 amino acids. V was clipped by 4 bases and J by 6 bases; unmatched bases: 11. CDR3 protein: CASSGTRDREGNEQFF. CDR3 DNA: TGCGCCAGCAGCGGGACCCGGGACAGGGAGGGCAATGAGCAGTTCTTC.

The chain joins TRBV5-6 to TRBJ1-3; D remains unclear. Trimming stripped 1 base from V and 0 bases from J, with 5 bases between. The CDR3 is 14 residues long. Germline values: CDR1 SGHDT, CDR2 YYEEEE. CDR3: CASSLISSGNTIYF. CDR3 DNA sequence: TGTGCCAGCAGCTTGATCAGCTCTGGAAACACCATATATTTT.

The V gene is TRBV7-9, the J gene TRBJ2-5, with D perhaps matching TRBD1 (5 bases). CDR1 is SEHNR, CDR2 FQNEAQ, per germline (reference sequence). Trimming left V 2 bases short and J 4 bases short, with 11 bases between. CDR3 length: 14 amino acids. The CDR3 loop is CASSLLGQGETQYF. CDR3 nucleotides: TGTGCCAGCAGCTTATTAGGGCAGGGAGAGACCCAGTACTTC. The variable domain in full, with the rest retrieved from reference TRBV7-9 and TRBJ2-5, is DTGVSQNPRHKITKRGQNVTFRCDPISEHNRLYWYRQTLGQGPEFLTYFQNEAQLEKSRLLSDRFSAERPKGSFSTLEIQRTEQGDSAMYLCASSLLGQGETQYFGPGTRLLVL.

This clone was detected once. CDR3 amino acids: CSVGLAGTSYNEQFF. The DNA of the CDR3 is TGCAGCGTTGGGCTAGCGGGGACCTCCTACAATGAGCAGTTCTTC. V and J are TRBV29-1 and TRBJ2-1, with 9 bases aligning to TRBD2. The CDR3 runs 15 residues. The germline V gene encodes CDR1 SQVTM and CDR2 ANQGSEA. With V trimmed by 4 bases and J by 0 bases, 4 bases remained unmatched.

The J gene is TRBJ1-1, the V gene TRBV19; D perhaps matches TRBD1 (5 bases). The CDR3 sequence is 12 residues long. CDR1 is LNHDA, CDR2 SQIVND, per germline (reference sequence). V shed 6 bases and J shed 1 base, with 6 bases lying between them. The CDR3 DNA is TGTGCCAGTAGCGACAGGAACACTGAAGCTTTCTTT. Its protein is CASSDRNTEAFF.

The chain couples TRBV11-2 to TRBJ1-2; D ambiguous. V was pared by 1 base and J by 3 bases, with 9 bases between. Germline CDR1 is SGHAT and CDR2 is FQNNGV. CDR3 length: 14 residues. CDR3 residues: CASSLGLRDYGYTF. DNA for the CDR3: TGTGCCAGCAGCTTAGGGTTGCGGGACTATGGCTACACCTTC.

This rearrangement joins TRBV30 to TRBJ2-7; 8 positions match TRBD2. Germline CDR1 GTSNPN, CDR2 SVGIG (reference sequence). After removal of 0 bases from V and 5 bases from J, the junction contained 6 bases not matched to a gene. This CDR3 is built from 14 residues. The CDR3 is CAWSVKREPNEQYF. The CDR3 DNA is TGTGCCTGGAGTGTAAAGCGGGAGCCCAACGAGCAGTACTTC.

V is TRBV11-2 and J is TRBJ1-2; maybe TRBD1 (6 bases). The CDR3 is 15 amino acids. The germline V and J ends were trimmed by 5 bases and 1 base, with 14 bases remaining between them. Germline V gene data show CDR1 as SGHAT and CDR2 as FQNNGV. The CDR3 loop reads CASSQGQQINYGYTF. The CDR3 DNA reads as TGTGCCAGCAGCCAAGGACAGCAGATTAACTATGGCTACACCTTC.

The genes are TRBV2 and TRBJ2-7; D is possibly TRBD1 (7 bases). The CDR3 spans 16 residues. Trimming left V 6 bases short and J 1 base short, with 19 bases between. Germline CDR1 reads SNHLY; CDR2 reads FYNNEI. The CDR3 coding sequence is TGTGCCAGCAGCACGATACAGGGGAGGATTTCCTACGAGCAGTACTTC. Protein product: CASSTIQGRISYEQYF.

The rearrangement joins TRBV18 to TRBJ1-6; the match to TRBD1 covers 11 bases. This CDR3 is built from 15 residues. Germline CDR1 reads KGHSH; CDR2 reads LQKENI. The J segment lost 10 bases and the V segment lost 6 bases, leaving 8 bases of the junction unmatched. Here the CDR3 reads CASSRGGQGASPLHF. The CDR3 DNA is TGTGCCAGCTCCCGGGGTGGACAGGGGGCGTCACCCCTCCACTTT.

This rearrangement joins TRBV11-2 to TRBJ1-3; weak D call: TRBD1 (5 bases). This CDR3 contains 15 residues. Trimming removed 3 bases at V and 7 bases at J, with 16 bases between. Germline-derived CDR1 and CDR2 are SGHAT and FQNNGV. CDR3 DNA sequence: TGTGCCAGCAGCTTCCTTTCTCGCAGGGCGAACACCATATATTTT. Protein product: CASSFLSRRANTIYF.

The chain carries TRBV6-4 and TRBJ2-1, with TRBD2 matching 8 bases. CDR3 size: 15 residues. V lost 4 bases and J lost 7; bases outside the gene matches: 9. Per germline, CDR1 MRHNA and CDR2 SNTAGT. The chain's CDR3 is CASSVNGLAGNEQFF. As DNA, the CDR3 is TGTGCCAGCAGTGTCAATGGGCTAGCGGGTAATGAGCAGTTCTTC.

This chain links TRBV18 with TRBJ2-1; 10 nucleotides line up with TRBD1. Germline V lookup: CDR1 KGHSH, CDR2 LQKENI. With V trimmed by 0 bases and J by 6 bases, 5 bases remained unmatched. The CDR3 runs to 16 residues. The CDR3, as DNA: TGTGCCAGCTCACCACCCGGGACAGGGGTTGGCAATGAGCAGTTCTTC. Its translation is CASSPPGTGVGNEQFF.

The rearrangement links TRBV14 to TRBJ2-7, with D tentatively TRBD1 (5 bases). Trimming took off 1 base at V and 3 bases at J, with 10 bases between the two ends. The germline CDR1 and CDR2 sequences are SGHDN and FVKESK. The CDR3 is 14 residues long. The CDR3 coding sequence is TGTGCCAGCAGCCAAGGGGGCCTGTACTACGAGCAGTACTTC. Translating it yields CASSQGGLYYEQYF.

CDR3 sequence reads: CASSQEGAAYGYTF. CDR3 in DNA: TGCGCCAGCAGCCAAGAAGGGGCAGCATATGGCTACACCTTC. The chain uses TRBV4-1 and TRBJ1-2, with D possibly matching TRBD1 (5 bases). Germline loops: CDR1 MGHRA, CDR2 YSYEKL. The V end lost 0 bases, the J end lost 5 bases, and 10 bases lay between the germline ends. This CDR3 region has 14 residues.